A selection of T cell receptor beta chains follows, all from one sample in a study of T cells in Graves' hyperthyroidism and ophthalmopathy. TCRdb redid the calling of the multiplex PCR reads with MiXCR, one entry per CDR3 protein. The repertoire holds 470,000 or so distinct CDR3 sequences, with less than 25% as singletons. Sample: blood. The origin of the receptors is a man between 18 and 29 years old with Graves' hyperthyroidism. Both conserved end residues are part of each CDR3. Fields, in order: J gene, clone size, D gene, V gene, CDR3 protein, CDR3 DNA. The D gene is left open where the match is weak. Only part of the rows carry a size: once, few, many, or a class if the clone is expanded.

TRBJ2-7	many	.	TRBV6-1	CASSIGTDVYF	TGTGCCAGCAGTATCGGGACGGATGTATACTTC
TRBJ1-5	many	.	TRBV28	CASSYEGFNQPQHF	TGTGCCAGCAGTTACGAGGGGTTCAATCAGCCCCAGCATTTT
TRBJ2-1	few	TRBD1	TRBV24-1	CATSEPRTGDNEQFF	TGTGCCACCAGTGAACCCCGGACAGGGGACAATGAGCAGTTCTTC
TRBJ2-7	.	.	TRBV12-3/TRBV12-4	CASSFDRRGQYF	TGTGCCAGCAGTTTCGACCGTAGGGGGCAGTACTTC
TRBJ1-1	.	.	TRBV24-1	CATSEGAVGEGAFF	TGTGCCACCAGTGAGGGGGCAGTGGGGGAGGGAGCTTTCTTT
TRBJ2-7	many	TRBD1	TRBV6-1	CASRATGTGYYEQYF	TGTGCCAGCAGAGCAACCGGGACAGGCTACTACGAGCAGTACTTC
TRBJ1-2	.	.	TRBV6-1	CASSSRGGRLYGYTF	TGTGCCAGCAGCTCCCGAGGGGGGCGTCTCTATGGCTACACCTTC
TRBJ1-1	.	.	TRBV3-1	CASSLLRGRNTEAFF	TGTGCCAGCAGCCTCCTGCGGGGCCGGAACACTGAAGCTTTCTTT
TRBJ1-4	few	.	TRBV28	CASSLSRTANEKLFF	TGTGCCAGCAGTTTATCGAGGACAGCTAATGAAAAACTGTTTTTT
TRBJ1-3	.	.	TRBV6-1	CASRGFPGNTICF	TGTGCCAGCAGGGGCTTCCCGGGAAACACCATATGTTTT
TRBJ1-5	many	.	TRBV28	CASSWVVRNQPQHF	TGTGCCAGCAGTTGGGTCGTTCGCAATCAGCCCCAGCATTTT
TRBJ1-5	many	TRBD1	TRBV6-1	CASSEPGQGAQPQHF	TGTGCCAGCAGTGAGCCGGGACAGGGGGCCCAGCCCCAGCATTTT
TRBJ1-1	many	TRBD1	TRBV19	CASSLGQGRTEAFF	TGTGCCAGTAGTCTCGGACAGGGTCGGACTGAAGCTTTCTTT
TRBJ1-6	many	.	TRBV6-1	CASRRVVGSPLHF	TGTGCCAGCAGAAGGGTAGTTGGTTCACCCCTCCACTTT
TRBJ1-1	many	TRBD1	TRBV2	CASNPTGQGTEAFF	TGTGCCAGCAATCCCACGGGACAGGGGACCGAAGCTTTCTTT
TRBJ1-5	many	.	TRBV6-2/TRBV6-3	CASSANWGGGGSNQPQHF	TGTGCCAGCAGCGCGAACTGGGGAGGGGGAGGGAGCAATCAGCCCCAGCATTTT
TRBJ2-7	few	.	TRBV15	CAFPTGYEQYF	TGTGCCTTTCCGACGGGTTACGAGCAGTACTTC
TRBJ2-7	.	TRBD1	TRBV28	CASSPLPGQGSSYEQYF	TGTGCCAGCAGCCCACTGCCCGGACAGGGGAGCTCCTACGAGCAGTACTTC